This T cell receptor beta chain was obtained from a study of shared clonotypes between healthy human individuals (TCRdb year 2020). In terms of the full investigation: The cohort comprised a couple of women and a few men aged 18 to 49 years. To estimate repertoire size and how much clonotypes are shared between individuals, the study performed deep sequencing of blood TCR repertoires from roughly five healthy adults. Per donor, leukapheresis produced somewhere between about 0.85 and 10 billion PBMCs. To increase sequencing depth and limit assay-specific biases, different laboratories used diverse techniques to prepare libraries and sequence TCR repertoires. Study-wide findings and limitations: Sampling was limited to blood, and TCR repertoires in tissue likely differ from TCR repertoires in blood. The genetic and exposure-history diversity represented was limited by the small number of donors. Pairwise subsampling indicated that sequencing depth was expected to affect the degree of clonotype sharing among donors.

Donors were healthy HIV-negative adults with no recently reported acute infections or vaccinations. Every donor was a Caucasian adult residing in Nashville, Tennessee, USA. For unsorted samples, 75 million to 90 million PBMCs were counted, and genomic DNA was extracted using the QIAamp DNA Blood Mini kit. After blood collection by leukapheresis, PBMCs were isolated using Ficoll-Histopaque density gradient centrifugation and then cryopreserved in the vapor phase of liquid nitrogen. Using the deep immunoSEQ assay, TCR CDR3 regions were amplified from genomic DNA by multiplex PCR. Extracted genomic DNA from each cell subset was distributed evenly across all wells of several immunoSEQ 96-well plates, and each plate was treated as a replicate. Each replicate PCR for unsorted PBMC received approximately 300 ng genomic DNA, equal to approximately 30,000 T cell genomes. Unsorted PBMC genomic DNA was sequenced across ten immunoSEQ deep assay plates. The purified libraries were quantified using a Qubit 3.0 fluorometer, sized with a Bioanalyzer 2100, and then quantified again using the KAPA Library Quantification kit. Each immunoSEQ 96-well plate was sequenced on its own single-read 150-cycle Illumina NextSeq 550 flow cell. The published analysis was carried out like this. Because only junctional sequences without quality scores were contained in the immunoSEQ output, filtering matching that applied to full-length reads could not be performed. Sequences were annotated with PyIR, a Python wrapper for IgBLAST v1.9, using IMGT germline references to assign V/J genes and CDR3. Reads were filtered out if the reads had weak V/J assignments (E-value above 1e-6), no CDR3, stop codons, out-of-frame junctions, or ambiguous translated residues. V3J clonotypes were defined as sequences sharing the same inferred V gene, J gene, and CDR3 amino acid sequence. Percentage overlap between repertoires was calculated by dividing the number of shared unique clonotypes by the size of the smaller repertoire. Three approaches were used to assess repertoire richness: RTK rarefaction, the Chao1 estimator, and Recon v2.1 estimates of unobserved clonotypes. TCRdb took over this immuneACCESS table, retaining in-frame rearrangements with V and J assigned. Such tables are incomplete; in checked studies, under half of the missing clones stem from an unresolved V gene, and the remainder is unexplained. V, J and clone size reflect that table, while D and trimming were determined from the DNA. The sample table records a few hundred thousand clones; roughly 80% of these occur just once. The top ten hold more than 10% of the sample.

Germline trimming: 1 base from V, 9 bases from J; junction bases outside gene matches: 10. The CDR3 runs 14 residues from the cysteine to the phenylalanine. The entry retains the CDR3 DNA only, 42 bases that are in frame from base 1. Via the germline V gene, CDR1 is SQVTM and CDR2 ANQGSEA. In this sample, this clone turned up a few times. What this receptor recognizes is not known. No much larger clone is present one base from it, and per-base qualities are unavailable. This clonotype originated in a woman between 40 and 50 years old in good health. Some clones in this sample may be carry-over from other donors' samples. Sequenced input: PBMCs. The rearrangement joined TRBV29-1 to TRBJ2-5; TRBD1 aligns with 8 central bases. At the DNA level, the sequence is TGCAGCGTTGAAGGGCAGGGGGCGGAGTGGGCCCAGTACTTC. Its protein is CSVEGQGAEWAQYF.